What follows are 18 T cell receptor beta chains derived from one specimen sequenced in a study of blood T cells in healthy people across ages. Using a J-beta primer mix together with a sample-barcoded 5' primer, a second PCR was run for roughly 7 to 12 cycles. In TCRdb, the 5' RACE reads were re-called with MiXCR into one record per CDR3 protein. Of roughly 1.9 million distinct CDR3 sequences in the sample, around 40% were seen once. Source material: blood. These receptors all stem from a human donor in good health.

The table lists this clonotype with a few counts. CDR3 loop: CASSLEMRGLDYGYTF. CDR3 nucleotides: TGTGCCAGCAGCTTAGAGATGAGGGGCTTAGACTATGGCTACACCTTC. The chain has TRBV7-9 and TRBJ1-2, with D tentatively TRBD1 (5 bases). Germline V gene sequence: CDR1 SEHNR, CDR2 FQNEAQ (reference sequence). CDR3 length equals 16 residues. Trimming shortened V by 1 base and J by 3 bases, and 15 bases separated the two germline ends.

The CDR3 DNA is TGCAGTGCTAGAGATCGGAGCGGGGGGTCCGATACGCAGTATTTT. Encoded protein: CSARDRSGGSDTQYF. The V and J genes are TRBV20-1 and TRBJ2-3, with 9 bases that match TRBD2. The J segment lost 6 bases and the V segment lost 0 bases, leaving 7 bases of the junction unmatched. The germline gives CDR1 DFQATT, CDR2 SNEGSKA (reference sequence). The CDR3 spans 15 residues.

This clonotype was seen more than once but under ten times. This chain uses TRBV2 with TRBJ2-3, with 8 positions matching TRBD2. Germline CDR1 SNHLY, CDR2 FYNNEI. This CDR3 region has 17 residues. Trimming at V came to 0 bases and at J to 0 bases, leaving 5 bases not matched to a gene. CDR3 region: CASSEAPRTSSTDTQYF. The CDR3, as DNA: TGTGCCAGCAGTGAAGCCCCCCGGACTAGCAGCACAGATACGCAGTATTTT.

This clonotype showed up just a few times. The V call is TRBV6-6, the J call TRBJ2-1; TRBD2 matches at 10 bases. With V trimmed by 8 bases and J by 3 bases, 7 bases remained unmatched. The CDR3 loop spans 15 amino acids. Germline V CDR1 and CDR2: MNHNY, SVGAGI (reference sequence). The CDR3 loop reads CASESLAGDYNEQFF. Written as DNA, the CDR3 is TGTGCCAGCGAGTCCCTAGCGGGGGACTACAATGAGCAGTTCTTC.

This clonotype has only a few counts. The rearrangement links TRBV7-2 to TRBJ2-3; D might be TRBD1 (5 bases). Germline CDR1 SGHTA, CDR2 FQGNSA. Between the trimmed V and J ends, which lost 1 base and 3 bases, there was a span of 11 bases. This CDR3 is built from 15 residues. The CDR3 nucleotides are TGTGCCAGCAGCTTAGTAGGGGTGGAAACAGATACGCAGTATTTT. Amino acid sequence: CASSLVGVETDTQYF.

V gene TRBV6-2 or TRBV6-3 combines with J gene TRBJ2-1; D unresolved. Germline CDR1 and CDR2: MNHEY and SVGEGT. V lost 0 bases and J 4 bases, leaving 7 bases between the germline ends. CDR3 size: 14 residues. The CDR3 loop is CASSYSKGYNEQFF. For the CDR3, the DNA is TGTGCCAGCAGTTACTCGAAAGGTTACAATGAGCAGTTCTTC.

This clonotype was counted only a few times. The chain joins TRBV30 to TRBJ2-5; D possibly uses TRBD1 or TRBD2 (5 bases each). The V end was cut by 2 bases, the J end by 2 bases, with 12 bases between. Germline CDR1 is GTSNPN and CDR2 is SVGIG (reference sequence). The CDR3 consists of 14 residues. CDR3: CAWSLLEGQETQYF. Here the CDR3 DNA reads TGTGCCTGGAGTCTCCTTGAGGGGCAAGAGACCCAGTACTTC.

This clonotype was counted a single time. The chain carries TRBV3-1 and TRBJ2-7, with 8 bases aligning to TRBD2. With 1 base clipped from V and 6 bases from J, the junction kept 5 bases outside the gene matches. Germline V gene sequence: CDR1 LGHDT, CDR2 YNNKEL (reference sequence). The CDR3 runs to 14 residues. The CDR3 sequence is CASSQVGLGGEQYF. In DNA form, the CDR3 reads TGTGCCAGCAGCCAAGTGGGACTAGGAGGCGAGCAGTACTTC.

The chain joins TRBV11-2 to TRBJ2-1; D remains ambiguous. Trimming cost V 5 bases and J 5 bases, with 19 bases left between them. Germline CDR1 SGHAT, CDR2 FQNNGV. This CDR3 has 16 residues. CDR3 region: CASSPYPAGRDNEQFF. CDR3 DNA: TGTGCCAGCAGCCCATACCCCGCAGGCAGAGACAATGAGCAGTTCTTC.

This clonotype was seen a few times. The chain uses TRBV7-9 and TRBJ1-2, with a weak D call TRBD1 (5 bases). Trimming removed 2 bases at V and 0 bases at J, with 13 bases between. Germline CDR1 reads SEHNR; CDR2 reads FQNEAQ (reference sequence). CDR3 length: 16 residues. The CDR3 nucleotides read TGTGCCAGCAGCTTACGTGCAGGACATTCTAACTATGGCTACACCTTC. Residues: CASSLRAGHSNYGYTF.

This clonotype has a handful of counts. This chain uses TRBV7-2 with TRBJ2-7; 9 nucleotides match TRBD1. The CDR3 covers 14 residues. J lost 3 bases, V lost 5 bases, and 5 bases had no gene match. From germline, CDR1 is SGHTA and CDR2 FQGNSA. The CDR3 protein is CASSTQTGGYEQYF. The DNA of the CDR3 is TGTGCCAGCAGCACCCAGACAGGGGGCTACGAGCAGTACTTC.

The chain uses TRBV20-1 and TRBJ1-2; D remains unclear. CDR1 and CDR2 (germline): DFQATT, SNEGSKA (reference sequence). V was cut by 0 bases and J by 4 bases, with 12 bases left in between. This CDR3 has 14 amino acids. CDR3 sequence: CSARDKSVRYGYTF. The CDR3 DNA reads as TGCAGTGCTAGAGATAAGAGCGTGCGCTATGGCTACACCTTC.

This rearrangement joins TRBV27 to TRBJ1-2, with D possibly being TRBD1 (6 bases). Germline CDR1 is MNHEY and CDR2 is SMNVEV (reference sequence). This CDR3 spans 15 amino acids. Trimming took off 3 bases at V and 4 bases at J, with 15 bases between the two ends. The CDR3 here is CASSFRLATGYGYTF. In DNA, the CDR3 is TGTGCCAGCAGTTTTAGGCTAGCGACAGGCTATGGCTACACCTTC.

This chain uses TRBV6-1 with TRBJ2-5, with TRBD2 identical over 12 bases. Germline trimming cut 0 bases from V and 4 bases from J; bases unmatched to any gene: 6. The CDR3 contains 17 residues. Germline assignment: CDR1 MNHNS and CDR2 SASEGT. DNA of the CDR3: TGTGCCAGCAGTGAAGCCCTAGCGGGGGGGCCGAGAGAGACCCAGTACTTC. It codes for CASSEALAGGPRETQYF.

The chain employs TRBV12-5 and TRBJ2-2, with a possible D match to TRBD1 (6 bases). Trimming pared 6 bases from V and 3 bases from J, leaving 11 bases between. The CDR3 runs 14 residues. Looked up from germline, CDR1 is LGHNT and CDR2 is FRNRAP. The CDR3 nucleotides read TGTGCTAGTGGGTCAGGGGTAGACACCGGGGAGCTGTTTTTT. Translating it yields CASGSGVDTGELFF.

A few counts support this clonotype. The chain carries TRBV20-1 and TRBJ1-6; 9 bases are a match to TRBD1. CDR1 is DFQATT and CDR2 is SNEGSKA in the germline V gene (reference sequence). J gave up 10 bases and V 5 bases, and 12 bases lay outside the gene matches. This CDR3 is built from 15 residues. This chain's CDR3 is CSAPLNSGQGSPLHF. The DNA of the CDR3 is TGCAGTGCTCCCCTGAACTCGGGACAGGGATCACCCCTCCACTTT.

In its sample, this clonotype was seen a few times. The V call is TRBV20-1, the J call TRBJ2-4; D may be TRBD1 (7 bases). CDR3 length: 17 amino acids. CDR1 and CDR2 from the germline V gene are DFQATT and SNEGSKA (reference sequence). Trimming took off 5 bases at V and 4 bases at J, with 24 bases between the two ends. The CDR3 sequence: CSAFGGRQGQLKNIQYF. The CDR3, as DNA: TGCAGTGCTTTCGGGGGACGACAGGGACAGTTAAAAAACATTCAGTACTTC.

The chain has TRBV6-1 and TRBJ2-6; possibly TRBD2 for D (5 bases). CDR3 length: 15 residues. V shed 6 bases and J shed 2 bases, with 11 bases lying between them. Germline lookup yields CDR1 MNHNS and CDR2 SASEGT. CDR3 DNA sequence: TGTGCCAGCAGGAGACTATTCCCTGGGGCCAACGTCCTGACTTTC. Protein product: CASRRLFPGANVLTF.